What follows are 2 T cell receptor beta chains derived from one specimen sequenced in a study of T-cell reconstitution after alpha-beta-depleted transplantation in children. Molecular barcoding with unique molecular identifiers was used for the TCRbeta library. MiXCR, run by TCRdb on the PCR reads, gives a single entry per CDR3 protein. The repertoire holds fewer than 500,000 distinct CDR3 sequences, with around two fifths as singletons. The starting material was PBMCs, obtained before TCRalphabeta/CD19-depleted stem cell transplant. The receptors here all came from a girl aged 2-10 years with aplastic anemia, due to receive a stem cell transplant.

V gene TRBV4-1 combines with J gene TRBJ2-7; 8 nucleotides agree with TRBD1. Germline loops: CDR1 MGHRA, CDR2 YSYEKL. Trimming cost V 5 bases and J 7 bases; bases outside gene matches: 10. This CDR3 region has 14 residues. This chain's CDR3 is CASSSVPGQEEQYF. CDR3 coding DNA: TGCGCCAGCAGCTCCGTCCCGGGACAGGAGGAGCAGTACTTC.

This clonotype was seen at least ten times. The chain has TRBV5-1 and TRBJ1-2; maybe TRBD1 (5 bases). The V gene lost 2 bases and the J gene lost 8 bases, with 19 bases spanning the gap. Per germline, CDR1 SGHRS and CDR2 YFSETQ. This CDR3 has 15 residues. The CDR3 bases are TGCGCCAGCAGCTTTCAAGGGACGGGGAATGCGGGCTACACCTTC. Its protein product is CASSFQGTGNAGYTF. Filled out from reference TRBV5-1 and TRBJ1-2, the complete variable domain reads KAGVTQTPRYLIKTRGQQVTLSCSPISGHRSVSWYQQTPGQGLQFLFEYFSETQRNKGNFPGRFSGRQFSNSRSEMNVSTLELGDSALYLCASSFQGTGNAGYTFGSGTRLTVV.